Shown below are 27 T cell receptor beta chains from a single sample sequenced in a study. Amplification of TRBV12-4/TRBJ1-2 clonotypes used adaptor-ligated barcode primers. TCRdb re-analysed the multiplex PCR reads in MiXCR, keeping a single row per CDR3 protein. The sample records 420 or so distinct CDR3 sequences, approximately 22% being singletons. Sequencing was performed on memory CD4+ T cells sorted from blood. Subset of the sample: memory CD4+ T cells, CD4+CD45RO+CD25-. The source of these receptors is a female donor with breast cancer.

This clonotype was found a few times. This chain connects TRBV12-3 or TRBV12-4 to TRBJ1-2, with D unclear. V was trimmed by 4 bases and J by 8 bases, leaving 14 bases between them. CDR3 length: 13 residues. The CDR3 DNA reads TGTGCCAGCAGTTGGACGGCTAGTGAAGGCTACACCTTC. It codes for CASSWTASEGYTF.

There are many counts of this clonotype. A much larger clone is a single base away; this may be a read error. The genes are TRBV12-3 or TRBV12-4 and TRBJ1-2, with no clear D. This CDR3 is 13 amino acids long. Trimming stripped 6 bases from V and 4 bases from J, with 12 bases between. The CDR3 here is CASRSRWGYGYTF. CDR3 sequence (DNA): TGTGCCAGCAGGAGTAGGTGGGGCTATGGCTACACCTTC.

The chain links TRBV12-3 or TRBV12-4 to TRBJ1-2, with no clear D. Trimming removed 4 bases from V and 4 bases from J, with 7 bases in between. This CDR3 has 12 amino acids. CDR3 loop: CASSYSSYGYTF. CDR3 coding DNA: TGTGCCAGCAGTTACAGCAGCTATGGCTACACCTTC.

This clonotype is labeled as large (0.1 to 1%). The chain carries TRBV12-3 or TRBV12-4 and TRBJ1-2, with 9 bases fitting TRBD1. The CDR3 contains 13 residues. V shed 5 bases and J 5 bases; nucleotides not matched to a gene: 3. CDR3: CASSPGTGYGYTF. CDR3 bases: TGTGCCAGCAGTCCCGGGACAGGGTATGGCTACACCTTC.

This clonotype has more than one count but fewer than ten. V usage is TRBV12-3 or TRBV12-4 and J usage is TRBJ1-2; D is undetermined. The CDR3 extends over 14 amino acids. V shed 6 bases and J shed 3 bases, with 14 bases lying between them. The CDR3 nucleotides are TGTGCCAGCAGACAGACGAGGGATCACTATGGCTACACCTTC. Residues: CASRQTRDHYGYTF.

In this sample, this clonotype is large. The chain joins TRBV12-3 or TRBV12-4 to TRBJ1-2; D uncertain. Trimming pared 7 bases from V and 2 bases from J, leaving 11 bases between. The CDR3 runs to 13 residues. CDR3 in amino acids: CASTVTQNYGYTF. As DNA, the CDR3 is TGTGCCAGCACCGTTACACAAAACTATGGCTACACCTTC.

The rearrangement joins TRBV12-3 or TRBV12-4 to TRBJ1-2, with D possibly being TRBD1 (5 bases). V was clipped by 4 bases and J by 4 bases, with 10 bases between them. The length of the CDR3 is 13 residues. The CDR3 nucleotides are TGTGCCAGCAGTTGGACACGGACCTATGGCTACACCTTC. It translates to CASSWTRTYGYTF.

This clonotype is labeled large. V is TRBV12-3 or TRBV12-4 and J is TRBJ1-2; D might be TRBD1 (5 bases). V lost 3 bases and J lost 7, with 18 bases in between. The CDR3 sequence is 15 residues long. The CDR3 is CASSFPGRLVGGYTF. DNA of the CDR3: TGTGCCAGCAGTTTCCCGGGACGGCTTGTTGGTGGCTACACCTTC.

By share, this clonotype counts as large. The V gene is TRBV12-3 or TRBV12-4, the J gene TRBJ1-2, with D unresolved. The CDR3 spans 16 residues. The V end was cut by 1 base, the J end by 0 bases, with 12 bases between. CDR3: CASSLVRRATNYGYTF. In nucleotides, the CDR3 is TGTGCCAGCAGTTTAGTGAGAAGGGCGACTAACTATGGCTACACCTTC.

This clonotype is labeled large (0.1 to 1%). The chain links TRBV12-3 or TRBV12-4 to TRBJ1-2; D not certain. V lost 6 bases, J lost 5 bases, and 10 bases lay in between. There are 12 residues in the CDR3. In DNA, the CDR3 is TGTGCCAGCAGCCCTCAGATATATGGCTACACCTTC. This translates into CASSPQIYGYTF.

By frequency in the sample, this clonotype is large. The chain links TRBV12-3 or TRBV12-4 to TRBJ1-2, with D tentatively TRBD1 (5 bases). The length of the CDR3 is 14 residues. V lost 5 bases to trimming and J lost 7 bases, with 17 bases between them. This CDR3 is CASSQRYRMPGYTF. The CDR3, as DNA: TGTGCCAGCAGTCAAAGATACAGGATGCCTGGCTACACCTTC.

This clonotype is judged large. The chain recombines TRBV12-3 or TRBV12-4 with TRBJ1-2; the D is unclear. The V end lost 3 bases, the J end lost 5 bases, and 7 bases lay between the germline ends. CDR3 length: 12 residues. CDR3 nucleotide sequence: TGTGCCAGCAGTTTGTCTAGTTATGGCTACACCTTC. This translates into CASSLSSYGYTF.

This chain uses TRBV12-3 or TRBV12-4 with TRBJ1-2; maybe TRBD1 (6 bases). Trimming took 5 bases from V and 4 from J, leaving 8 bases between them. The CDR3 length is 12 residues. Written as DNA, the CDR3 is TGTGCCAGCAGTCTACAGGGCTATGGCTACACCTTC. Protein sequence: CASSLQGYGYTF.

Sample share makes this clonotype large. The chain links TRBV12-3 or TRBV12-4 to TRBJ1-2; no firm D call. Trimming pared 3 bases from V and 7 bases from J, leaving 9 bases between. The CDR3 length is 12 residues. This CDR3 is CASSLVGFGYTF. For the CDR3, the DNA is TGTGCCAGCAGTTTGGTGGGGTTTGGCTACACCTTC.

Within the sample, this clonotype is large (0.1 to 1%). The rearrangement joins TRBV12-3 or TRBV12-4 to TRBJ1-2; D is uncertain. CDR3 length: 14 residues. Between the trimmed V and J ends, which lost 1 base and 3 bases, there was a span of 9 bases. This CDR3 reads CASSLVGDYYGYTF. In DNA form, the CDR3 reads TGTGCCAGCAGTTTAGTTGGGGATTACTATGGCTACACCTTC.

The chain recombines TRBV12-3 or TRBV12-4 with TRBJ1-2, with no clear D. Deletions cut 6 bases from V and 7 bases from J, with 9 bases between. This CDR3 has 11 residues. CDR3 sequence: CASRLTAGYTF. The CDR3 region has the DNA TGTGCCAGCAGACTTACAGCTGGCTACACCTTC.

This clonotype is termed large. The chain joins TRBV12-3 or TRBV12-4 to TRBJ1-2, with 8 bases that match TRBD1. J was trimmed by 8 bases and V by 6 bases; bases with no gene match: 11. The CDR3 runs 14 residues. The CDR3 protein is CASSVRTGQVGYTF. The CDR3 DNA reads TGTGCCAGCAGCGTCCGGACAGGGCAGGTCGGCTACACCTTC.

This chain connects TRBV12-3 or TRBV12-4 to TRBJ1-2, with unresolved D. V was shortened by 3 bases and J by 8 bases, with 13 bases between the two germline ends. CDR3 length: 13 residues. CDR3 bases: TGTGCCAGCAGTTTCCCCGACAAGGAGGGCTACACCTTC. Translation gives CASSFPDKEGYTF.

By proportion, this clonotype is large. This chain uses TRBV12-3 or TRBV12-4 with TRBJ1-2, with 8 nucleotides matching TRBD1. This CDR3 has 14 residues. The ends lost 6 bases at V and 4 bases at J; junction bases unmatched: 7. This CDR3 reads CASRSFGTGYGYTF. The CDR3 nucleotides read TGTGCCAGCAGATCCTTCGGGACAGGCTATGGCTACACCTTC.

This chain links TRBV12-3 or TRBV12-4 with TRBJ1-2; possibly TRBD1 for D (5 bases). Trimming removed 1 base at V and 7 bases at J, with 10 bases between. This CDR3 spans 13 amino acids. CDR3: CASSLEWGGGYTF. CDR3 DNA: TGTGCCAGCAGTTTAGAGTGGGGCGGTGGCTACACCTTC.

This clonotype rates as large (0.1 to 1%). The chain combines TRBV12-3 or TRBV12-4 with TRBJ1-2; D is unclear. Trimming cost V 5 bases and J 5 bases, with 9 bases left between them. The CDR3 has 12 amino acids. The CDR3 is CASSLRNYGYTF. The CDR3 nucleotides read TGTGCCAGCAGTCTCCGGAATTATGGCTACACCTTC.

The chain couples TRBV12-3 or TRBV12-4 to TRBJ1-2; possible D gene TRBD1, 5 bases. With 6 bases removed from V and 0 bases from J, the gap between germline ends came to 8 bases. The CDR3 has 13 residues. For the CDR3, the DNA is TGTGCCAGCAGGTCGACAGCTAACTATGGCTACACCTTC. This translates into CASRSTANYGYTF.

This clonotype is categorized as large. The chain combines TRBV12-3 or TRBV12-4 with TRBJ1-2; 9 bases map to TRBD1. Losses at the gene ends were 6 bases for V and 5 bases for J; bases not matched to a gene: 10. This CDR3 has 15 residues. The CDR3 here is CASSRDRAFGYGYTF. The CDR3, as DNA: TGTGCCAGCAGCCGGGACAGGGCCTTTGGGTATGGCTACACCTTC.

By share, this clonotype counts as large. V is TRBV12-3 or TRBV12-4 and J is TRBJ1-2; perhaps TRBD1 as D (5 bases). CDR3 size: 15 residues. With 2 bases removed from V and 5 bases from J, the gap between germline ends came to 15 bases. The CDR3: CASSLTQGGLYGYTF. CDR3 DNA: TGTGCCAGCAGTTTAACCCAGGGTGGACTATATGGCTACACCTTC.

Concerning this clonotype: One end of the junction does not line up with germline, which may come from a read error. The genes are TRBV12-3 or TRBV12-4 and TRBJ1-2; weak D call: TRBD1 (5 bases). The CDR3 covers 15 residues. The CDR3 coding sequence is TGTGCCAGCAGCTTAGTCGGGGCAGGAGTCTATGGCTACACCTTC. As protein: CASSLVGAGVYGYTF.

This clonotype is labeled as large. V gene TRBV12-3 or TRBV12-4 combines with J gene TRBJ1-2; D possibly corresponds to TRBD1 (5 bases). V dropped 3 bases and J dropped 8 bases, with 10 bases sitting between them. This CDR3 region has 12 residues. Here the CDR3 DNA reads TGTGCCAGCAGTTTGTCAGGGCGAGGCTACACCTTC. Its protein product is CASSLSGRGYTF.

Sample share makes this clonotype large. The chain employs TRBV12-3 or TRBV12-4 and TRBJ1-2; the D is unclear. The CDR3 runs to 13 residues. The ends were cut back, 4 bases at V and 0 bases at J, with 6 bases in the middle. Written as DNA, the CDR3 is TGTGCCAGCAGTTCGCGGGCTAACTATGGCTACACCTTC. Translating gives CASSSRANYGYTF.